This is a list of T cell receptor beta chains from one sample in a study of glioma-infiltrating T cells after dendritic cell vaccination. The assay was immunoSEQ multiplex PCR, and TCRdb's table has in-frame clones only and misses some. The sample has over 80,000 clones, approximately 90% seen once. The input for sequencing was blood, taken before dendritic cell vaccination. The receptors come from a human donor with glioblastoma. The CDR3 runs from the conserved cysteine through the conserved F or W. D genes are given only for firm matches. Some rows have no size entry. The others give once, few or many, or a class for an expanded clone.

j_call | v_call | d_call | clone_size | cdr3_aa | cdr3_nt
TRBJ2-2 | TRBV6-1 | TRBD1 | . | CASSELDRGSGELFF | TGTGCCAGCAGTGAACTGGACAGGGGATCCGGGGAGCTGTTTTTT
TRBJ2-5 | TRBV7-9 | . | . | CASSQEGETQYF | TGTGCCAGCAGCCAGGAAGGAGAGACCCAGTACTTC
TRBJ2-7 | TRBV7-9 | . | . | CASSPRQSSYEQYF | TGTGCCAGCAGCCCTAGGCAGAGCTCCTACGAGCAGTACTTC
TRBJ2-1 | TRBV29-1 | . | . | CSVRRGSYNEQFF | TGCAGCGTACGAAGGGGTTCCTACAATGAGCAGTTCTTC
TRBJ1-2 | TRBV5-6 | TRBD1 | . | CASSPGQVNYGYTF | TGTGCCAGCAGCCCGGGACAGGTGAACTATGGCTACACCTTC
TRBJ2-5 | TRBV7-8 | . | . | CASSLQETQYF | TGTGCCAGCAGCCTCCAAGAGACCCAGTACTTC
TRBJ2-7 | TRBV11-2 | . | . | CASSLEGGPYEQYF | TGTGCCAGCAGCTTAGAGGGGGGACCTTACGAGCAGTACTTC
TRBJ2-2 | TRBV11-3 | . | . | CASSLLRGTGELFF | TGTGCCAGCAGCTTACTACGGGGAACCGGGGAGCTGTTTTTT
TRBJ1-6 | TRBV19 | . | . | CASTGKGLNNSPLHF | TGTGCCAGTACGGGAAAAGGGCTAAATAATTCACCCCTCCACTTT
TRBJ2-5 | TRBV29-1 | TRBD1 | . | CSAGQGLGQQETQYF | TGCAGCGCTGGACAGGGGTTGGGTCAGCAAGAGACCCAGTACTTC
TRBJ1-4 | TRBV4-1 | TRBD1 | . | CASSQPRQGAGEKLFF | TGCGCCAGCAGCCAACCTCGACAGGGGGCTGGTGAAAAACTGTTTTTT
TRBJ1-4 | TRBV5-5 | TRBD1 | . | CASSWDSEKLFF | TGTGCCAGCAGCTGGGACAGTGAAAAACTGTTTTTT
TRBJ2-3 | TRBV5-1 | TRBD2 | . | CASSLEIWREVSTDTQYF | TGCGCCAGCAGCTTGGAAATTTGGCGGGAGGTTTCCACAGATACGCAGTATTTT
TRBJ2-2 | TRBV6-6 | TRBD1 | once | CASRSGQGNGELFF | TGTGCCAGCAGGTCCGGACAGGGGAACGGGGAGCTGTTTTTT
TRBJ1-5 | TRBV6-1 | TRBD1 | . | CASSGGQDSNQPQHF | TGTGCCAGCAGTGGGGGACAGGATAGCAATCAGCCCCAGCATTTT
TRBJ2-1 | TRBV2 | . | . | CASSDGAGLYNEQFF | TGTGCCAGCAGTGACGGGGCGGGACTTTACAATGAGCAGTTCTTC
TRBJ2-1 | TRBV19 | TRBD1 | once | CASRGQGVNEQFF | TGTGCCAGTAGAGGACAGGGGGTGAATGAGCAGTTCTTC
TRBJ2-7 | TRBV9 | TRBD1 | . | CASSVGQGAIYEQYF | TGTGCCAGCAGCGTAGGACAGGGGGCTATCTACGAGCAGTACTTC
TRBJ2-3 | TRBV6-6 | . | . | CATGVTDTQYF | TGTGCCACGGGGGTCACAGATACGCAGTATTTT
TRBJ1-2 | TRBV4-2 | TRBD1 | once | CASSQVRGTGGIGGYTF | TGTGCCAGCAGCCAAGTTAGAGGGACAGGGGGCATAGGAGGCTACACCTTC
TRBJ2-3 | TRBV28 | . | . | CASSLIGGESRDTQYF | TGTGCCAGCAGTTTAATAGGGGGAGAGTCCAGAGATACGCAGTATTTT
TRBJ2-1 | TRBV10-1 | TRBD1 | . | CASSTGDHPDNEQFF | TGCGCCAGCAGCACAGGGGACCACCCGGACAATGAGCAGTTCTTC
TRBJ1-5 | TRBV18 | . | . | CASSPSDGSNQPQHF | TGTGCCAGCTCACCTTCTGACGGGAGCAATCAGCCCCAGCATTTT
TRBJ2-3 | TRBV10-2 | . | . | CASSEEASGTDTQYF | TGCGCCAGCAGTGAAGAAGCGTCGGGCACAGATACGCAGTATTTT
TRBJ2-7 | TRBV9 | . | . | CASSVGGISYEQYF | TGTGCCAGCAGCGTAGGAGGGATCTCCTACGAGCAGTACTTC
TRBJ2-1 | TRBV7-3 | TRBD2 | . | CASSLTSDSYNEQFF | TGTGCCAGCAGCCTGACTAGCGACTCCTACAATGAGCAGTTCTTC
TRBJ1-5 | TRBV6-1 | TRBD1 | . | CASSSTGVGQPQHF | TGTGCCAGCAGCTCGACAGGGGTTGGTCAGCCCCAGCATTTT
TRBJ1-2 | TRBV6-1 | TRBD1 | . | CASSDRATGYGYTF | TGCGCCAGCAGTGACAGGGCGACGGGCTATGGCTACACCTTC
TRBJ1-6 | TRBV27 | . | . | CASSLAGFYNSPLHF | TGTGCCAGCAGTTTGGCGGGCTTCTATAATTCCCCCCTCCACTTT
TRBJ1-2 | TRBV19 | TRBD1 | . | CASSPGQVYGYTF | TGTGCCAGTAGTCCGGGACAGGTCTATGGCTACACCTTC
TRBJ1-3 | TRBV7-2 | . | . | CASSQGSRNTIYF | TGTGCCAGCAGCCAGGGGTCGAGAAACACCATATATTTT
TRBJ1-2 | TRBV2 | TRBD1 | . | CASRRDREIRVYGYTF | TGTGCCAGCAGGAGGGACAGGGAAATAAGGGTCTATGGCTACACCTTC
TRBJ1-1 | TRBV7-9 | . | . | CASSSRVFSEAFF | TGTGCCAGCAGCTCCCGGGTTTTTTCTGAAGCTTTCTTT
TRBJ1-1 | TRBV5-1 | TRBD1 | . | CASSLAARQGVEAFF | TGCGCCAGCAGCTTGGCCGCTCGACAGGGAGTAGAAGCTTTCTTT
TRBJ2-5 | TRBV7-9 | . | once | CASSPFTGTETQYF | TGTGCCAGCAGCCCTTTTACAGGGACGGAGACCCAGTACTTC
TRBJ1-1 | TRBV6-6 | TRBD1 | . | CASTLGQGGLREAFF | TGTGCCAGCACCCTGGGACAGGGGGGGCTTCGCGAGGCTTTCTTT
TRBJ2-2 | TRBV5-6 | TRBD2 | . | CASNYGTSGNTGELFF | TGTGCCAGCAATTACGGCACTAGCGGGAACACCGGGGAGCTGTTTTTT
TRBJ2-3 | TRBV9 | TRBD1 | . | CASSQGALRTDTQYF | TGTGCCAGCAGCCAGGGGGCGCTTCGCACAGATACGCAGTATTTT
TRBJ1-2 | TRBV5-5 | . | . | CASSLAWSGAARGYTF | TGTGCCAGCAGCTTGGCCTGGTCAGGGGCAGCGCGGGGCTACACCTTC
TRBJ2-2 | TRBV5-1 | TRBD1 | . | CASSWGGQGRNTGELFF | TGCGCCAGCAGCTGGGGCGGACAGGGAAGGAACACCGGGGAGCTGTTTTTT
TRBJ1-2 | TRBV10-3 | . | . | CAISVQEGYTF | TGTGCCATCAGTGTGCAGGAAGGCTACACCTTC